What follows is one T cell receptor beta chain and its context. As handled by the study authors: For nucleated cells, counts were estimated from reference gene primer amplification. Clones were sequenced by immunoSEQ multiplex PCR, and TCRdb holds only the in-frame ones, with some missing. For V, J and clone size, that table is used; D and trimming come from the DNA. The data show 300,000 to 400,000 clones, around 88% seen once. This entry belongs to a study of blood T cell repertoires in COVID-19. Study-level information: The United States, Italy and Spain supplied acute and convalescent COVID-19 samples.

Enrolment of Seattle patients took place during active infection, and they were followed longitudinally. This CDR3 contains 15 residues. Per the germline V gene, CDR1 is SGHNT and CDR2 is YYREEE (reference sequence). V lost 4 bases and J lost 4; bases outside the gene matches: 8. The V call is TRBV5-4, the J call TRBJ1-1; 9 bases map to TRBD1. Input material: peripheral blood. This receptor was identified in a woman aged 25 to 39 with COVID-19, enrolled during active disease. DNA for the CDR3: TGTGCCAGCAGCAGGCCGGGACAGGGAGGCACTGAAGCTTTCTTT. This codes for CASSRPGQGGTEAFF.